These T cell receptor beta chains were read from a single sample in a study of blood T cell repertoires in COVID-19. Generated by immunoSEQ multiplex PCR, the TCRdb table keeps only in-frame clones and is missing some. The sample has 300,000 or so clones; about nine tenths are singletons. The source material was PBMCs or T cells enriched from blood (not recorded which). The receptors were gathered from a woman aged 45-65 years who had been exposed to COVID-19. Each CDR3 is given with its conserved first and last residue. The order of the fields is J gene, D gene, clone size, V gene, CDR3 DNA, CDR3 protein. D genes are given only for firm matches. Size values are once, few and many counts, or a class for expanded clones, and some rows have none.

>TRBJ2-7|TRBD1|NA|TRBV7-9
TGTGCCAGCAGCTCCGGACAGGGCCTAACCTACGAGCAGTACTTC
CASSSGQGLTYEQYF
>TRBJ2-3|NA|NA|TRBV30
TGTGCCTGGGGGGGAGGACCAGATACGCAGTATTTT
CAWGGGPDTQYF
>TRBJ2-1|TRBD2|NA|TRBV5-4
TGTGCCAGCAGCTTGGGCCCTAGCGGGGGGTCTGCCTACAATGAGCAGTTCTTC
CASSLGPSGGSAYNEQFF
>TRBJ1-3|TRBD1|NA|TRBV2
TGTGCCAGCAAGACAGGGTTCTCTGGAAACACCATATATTTT
CASKTGFSGNTIYF
>TRBJ2-7|NA|once|TRBV3-1/TRBV3-2
TGTGCCAGCAGCCAAGCCGGGGTCTCCTACGAGCAGTACTTC
CASSQAGVSYEQYF
>TRBJ1-5|TRBD1|NA|TRBV19
TGTGCCAGTAGTACTACAGGGGGTAGGGGTCAGCCCCAGCATTTT
CASSTTGGRGQPQHF
>TRBJ2-7|NA|NA|TRBV3-1/TRBV3-2
TGTGCCAGCAGCCACCCCTCGGCAGGCTCCTACGAGCAGTACTTC
CASSHPSAGSYEQYF
>TRBJ1-5|NA|NA|TRBV7-9
TGTGCCAGCAGCTTTTCAGGTCAGCCCCAGCATTTT
CASSFSGQPQHF
>TRBJ1-4|NA|NA|TRBV7-9
TGTGCCAGCAGCGACAGAAGTGAGCAAAAACTGTTTTTT
CASSDRSEQKLFF
>TRBJ2-3|NA|NA|TRBV19
TGTGCCAGTATGGACTTTGGGAACACAGATACGCAGTATTTT
CASMDFGNTDTQYF
>TRBJ2-2|TRBD2|once|TRBV4-2
TGTGCCAGCAGCCAAGATTCTAGCGGGGGGAACACCGGGGAGCTGTTTTTT
CASSQDSSGGNTGELFF
>TRBJ1-2|TRBD1|NA|TRBV27
TGTGCCAGCAGCGGGACAGGGAAAGTCGGTGGCTACACCTTC
CASSGTGKVGGYTF
>TRBJ1-2|NA|NA|TRBV28
TGTGCCAGCAGTTTAGGTGGCCCTTTCGGCTACACCTTC
CASSLGGPFGYTF
>TRBJ1-5|NA|NA|TRBV19
TGTGCCAGCCTTACAACAGCTTATAGCAATCAGCCCCAGCATTTT
CASLTTAYSNQPQHF
>TRBJ2-7|TRBD1|NA|TRBV19
TGTGCCAGTAGGCCAGGGGGCGCCTACGAGCAGTACTTC
CASRPGGAYEQYF
>TRBJ1-6|NA|NA|TRBV6-5
TGTGCCAGCAGTTCCGGTTTACAGGATAATTCACCCCTCCACTTT
CASSSGLQDNSPLHF
>TRBJ1-2|TRBD1|NA|TRBV4-1
TGCGCCAGCAGCGCCAATCAGGGGGTTAACTATGGCTACACCTTC
CASSANQGVNYGYTF
>TRBJ2-2|NA|NA|TRBV5-5
TGTGCCAGCAGCCCTCCTGGGGCAGAAATCACCGGGGAGCTGTTTTTT
CASSPPGAEITGELFF
>TRBJ2-7|TRBD2|NA|TRBV29-1
TGCAGCGTGCTAGCGGGGGCCGCCTACGAGCAGTACTTC
CSVLAGAAYEQYF
>TRBJ1-3|TRBD1|NA|TRBV27
TGTGCCAGCAGGACCCACAGGGGGACAGGAAACACCATATATTTT
CASRTHRGTGNTIYF
>TRBJ1-6|NA|NA|TRBV2
TGTGCCAGCAGTGAAGCGCGGGGGACATCTCAATCACCCCTCCACTTT
CASSEARGTSQSPLHF
>TRBJ1-6|NA|few|TRBV23-1
TGCGCCAGCAGTCAATTCGTTAATTCACCCCTCCACTTT
CASSQFVNSPLHF
>TRBJ2-1|NA|NA|TRBV6-5
TGTGCCAGCAGTTTAGTGGGGAGCTCCTACAATGAGCAGTTCTTC
CASSLVGSSYNEQFF
>TRBJ2-5|TRBD2|few|TRBV5-1
TGCGCCAGCAGCCCTGGACTAGCGGGGGGACCCGAAGAGACCCAGTACTTC
CASSPGLAGGPEETQYF
>TRBJ2-3|TRBD2|NA|TRBV15
TGTGCCACCAGCAGATGGACTAGCGGGGGGGCTGGGGATACGCAGTATTTT
CATSRWTSGGAGDTQYF
>TRBJ2-7|NA|NA|TRBV5-6
TGTGCCAGCAGCCCGGGTAGAAACGAGCAGTACTTC
CASSPGRNEQYF
>TRBJ1-3|TRBD1|NA|TRBV3-1/TRBV3-2
TGTGCCAGCAGTTACGGGACAGGGGTCTCTGGAAACACCATATATTTT
CASSYGTGVSGNTIYF
>TRBJ1-2|TRBD1|NA|TRBV19
TGTGCCAGTAGCGGTGACAGGGGCTCTGGCTACACCTTC
CASSGDRGSGYTF
>TRBJ2-7|TRBD2|NA|TRBV4-1
TGCGCCAGCAGCCTCCCGACTAGCGGGAGAACTTACGAGCAGTACTTC
CASSLPTSGRTYEQYF
>TRBJ2-1|NA|NA|TRBV7-9
TGTGCCAGCAGCTGGGGGGACTACAATGAGCAGTTCTTC
CASSWGDYNEQFF
>TRBJ1-4|TRBD1|NA|TRBV6-5
TGTGCAGCCGGCGACAGGGACGAAAAACTGTTTTTT
CAAGDRDEKLFF
>TRBJ1-2|TRBD1|few|TRBV5-6
TGTGCCACTTCCACCGCGAGGGGGCCCGACTATGGCTACACCTTC
CATSTARGPDYGYTF
>TRBJ2-4|TRBD2|NA|TRBV5-6
TGTGCCAGCAGCCGTGAGGGAGGGTACCGAAACATTCAGTACTTC
CASSREGGYRNIQYF
>TRBJ2-2|NA|NA|TRBV19
TGTGCCAGTACCCCTACCCGGACTTACCGTAGGGAGCTGTTTTTT
CASTPTRTYRRELFF
>TRBJ1-4|TRBD1|NA|TRBV3-1/TRBV3-2
TGTGCCAGCAGCCCTCTTCAGGGGGCACGTGAAAAACTGTTTTTT
CASSPLQGAREKLFF
>TRBJ1-2|NA|NA|TRBV28
TGTGCCAGCAGTTTGGCGAAAGGGTCCAGGGGCGGCTATGGCTACACCTTC
CASSLAKGSRGGYGYTF
>TRBJ2-5|TRBD2|many|TRBV2
TGTGCCAGCGTTGGGACTAGCGGGGGACTCCAAGAGACCCAGTACTTC
CASVGTSGGLQETQYF
>TRBJ2-7|NA|NA|TRBV5-1
TGCGCCAGCAGCCCACCCCAGGGTAAGGACGAGCAGTACTTC
CASSPPQGKDEQYF
>TRBJ1-3|NA|few|TRBV28
TGTGCCAGCAGCCCGGGGTTGGGAGCGAACACCATATATTTT
CASSPGLGANTIYF
>TRBJ2-5|TRBD2|NA|TRBV10-3
TGTGCCATCAGTGAGAACGTAGCGGGGGCAGAGACCCAGTACTTC
CAISENVAGAETQYF
>TRBJ2-7|NA|once|TRBV11-2
TGTGCCAGCAGCTTAGCAGGTGAGACGTTCGAGCAGTACTTC
CASSLAGETFEQYF
>TRBJ1-2|TRBD1|NA|TRBV25-1
TGTGCCAGCAAGCGACAGGGCTCCGGCTATGGCTACACCTTC
CASKRQGSGYGYTF